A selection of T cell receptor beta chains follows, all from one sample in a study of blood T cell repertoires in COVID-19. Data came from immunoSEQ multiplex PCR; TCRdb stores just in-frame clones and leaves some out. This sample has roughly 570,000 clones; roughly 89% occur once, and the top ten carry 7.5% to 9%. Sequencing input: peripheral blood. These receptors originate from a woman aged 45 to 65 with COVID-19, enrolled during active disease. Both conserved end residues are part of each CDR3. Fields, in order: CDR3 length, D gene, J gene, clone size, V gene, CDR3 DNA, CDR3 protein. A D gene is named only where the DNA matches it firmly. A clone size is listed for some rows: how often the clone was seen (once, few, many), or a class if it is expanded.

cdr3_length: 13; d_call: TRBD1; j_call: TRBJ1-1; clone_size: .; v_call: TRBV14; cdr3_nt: TGTGCCAGCAGCCTTGGACAGGTCACTGAAGCTTTCTTT; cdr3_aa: CASSLGQVTEAFF
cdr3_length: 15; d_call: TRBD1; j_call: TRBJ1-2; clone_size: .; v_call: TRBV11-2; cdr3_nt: TGTGCCAGCAGCTTAAATCGGGCAGGGGGCGAAGGCTACACCTTC; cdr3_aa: CASSLNRAGGEGYTF
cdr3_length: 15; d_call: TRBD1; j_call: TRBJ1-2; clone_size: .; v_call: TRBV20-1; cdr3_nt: TGCAGTGCTAGTGGGCCGGACAGGGGAAACTTGGGCTACACCTTC; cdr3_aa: CSASGPDRGNLGYTF
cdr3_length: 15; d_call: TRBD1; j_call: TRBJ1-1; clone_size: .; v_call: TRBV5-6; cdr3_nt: TGTGCCAGCAATTTCGGGACAGGGGCTAACACTGAAGCTTTCTTT; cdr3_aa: CASNFGTGANTEAFF
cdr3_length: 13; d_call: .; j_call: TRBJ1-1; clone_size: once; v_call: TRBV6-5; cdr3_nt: TGTGCCAGCAGTAGGACAGCTTACACTGAAGCTTTCTTT; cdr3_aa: CASSRTAYTEAFF
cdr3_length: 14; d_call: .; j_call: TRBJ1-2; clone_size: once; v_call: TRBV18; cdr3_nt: TGTGCCAGCTCCCAAGCGGGGACCTTATATGGCTACACCTTC; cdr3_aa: CASSQAGTLYGYTF
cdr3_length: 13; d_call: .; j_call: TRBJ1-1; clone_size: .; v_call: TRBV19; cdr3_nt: TGTGCCAGTAGTATGGACGGGGGAGCTGAAGCTTTCTTT; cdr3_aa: CASSMDGGAEAFF
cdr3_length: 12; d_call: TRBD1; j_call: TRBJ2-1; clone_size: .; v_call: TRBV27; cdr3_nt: TGTGCCAGCAGTTGGACAGGGAGTGAGCAGTTCTTC; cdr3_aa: CASSWTGSEQFF
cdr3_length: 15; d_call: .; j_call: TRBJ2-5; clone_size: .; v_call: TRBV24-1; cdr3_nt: TGTGCCACCAGTGACGGAGTTGTGAAGTCAGAGACCCAGTACTTC; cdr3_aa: CATSDGVVKSETQYF
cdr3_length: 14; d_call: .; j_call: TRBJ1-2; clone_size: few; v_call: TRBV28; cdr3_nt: TGTGCCAGCAGTTTGGGAGGGGACTTCTATGGCTACACCTTC; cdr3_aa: CASSLGGDFYGYTF
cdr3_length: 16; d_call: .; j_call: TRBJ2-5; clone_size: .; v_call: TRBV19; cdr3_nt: TGTGCCAGTAGTATCAGGCCGGGACTGAGAGGAGAGACCCAGTACTTC; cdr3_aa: CASSIRPGLRGETQYF
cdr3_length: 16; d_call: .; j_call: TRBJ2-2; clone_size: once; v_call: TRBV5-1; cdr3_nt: TGCGCCAGCAGCTTGGTAGGAGGGGAGGTCACCGGGGAGCTGTTTTTT; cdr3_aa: CASSLVGGEVTGELFF
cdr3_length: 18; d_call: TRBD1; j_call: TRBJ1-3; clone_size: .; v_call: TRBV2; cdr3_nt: TGTGCCAGCAGTGGGGGACAGGGCATTATACGAAGTGGAAACACCATATATTTT; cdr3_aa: CASSGGQGIIRSGNTIYF
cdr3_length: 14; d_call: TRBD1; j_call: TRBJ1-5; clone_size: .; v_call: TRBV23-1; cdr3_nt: TGCGCCAGCAGTCACCGGGACAGGGGAAAGGCCCAGCATTTT; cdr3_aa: CASSHRDRGKAQHF
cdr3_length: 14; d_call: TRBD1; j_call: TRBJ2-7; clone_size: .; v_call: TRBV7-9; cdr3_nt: TGTGCCAGCAGCCCAGGGGGTCTCTCCTACGAGCAGTACTTC; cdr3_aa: CASSPGGLSYEQYF
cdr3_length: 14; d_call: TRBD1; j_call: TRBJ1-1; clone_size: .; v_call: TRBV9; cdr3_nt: TGTGCCAGCAGCCCCGGACAGGGAGACACTGAAGCTTTCTTT; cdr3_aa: CASSPGQGDTEAFF
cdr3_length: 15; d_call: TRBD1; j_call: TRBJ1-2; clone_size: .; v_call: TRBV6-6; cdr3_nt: TGTGCCAGCAGTTACCCGGGACAGGTTAACTATGGCTACACCTTC; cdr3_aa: CASSYPGQVNYGYTF
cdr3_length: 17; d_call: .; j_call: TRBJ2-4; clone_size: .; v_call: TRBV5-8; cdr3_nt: TGTGCCAGCAGCTTGGGGAGGAGGGGGCGATACAAAAACATTCAGTACTTC; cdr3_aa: CASSLGRRGRYKNIQYF
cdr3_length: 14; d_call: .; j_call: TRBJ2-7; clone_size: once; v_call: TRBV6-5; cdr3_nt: TGTGCCAGCAGAACTACAGGGATGGGTTACGAGCAGTACTTC; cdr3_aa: CASRTTGMGYEQYF
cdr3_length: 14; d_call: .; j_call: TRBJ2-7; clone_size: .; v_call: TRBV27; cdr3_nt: TGTGCCAGCAGCCCAGGGACATCCTCCTACGAGCAGTACTTC; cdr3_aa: CASSPGTSSYEQYF
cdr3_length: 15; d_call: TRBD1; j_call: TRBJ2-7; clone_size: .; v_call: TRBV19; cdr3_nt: TGTGCCAGTAGTACGCAGGGACAGGGATTGTACGAGCAGTACTTC; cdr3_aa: CASSTQGQGLYEQYF
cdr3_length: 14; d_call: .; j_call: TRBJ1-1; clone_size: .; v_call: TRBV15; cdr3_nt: TGTGCCACCAGCAGAGAGGCGGAACACACTGAAGCTTTCTTT; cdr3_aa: CATSREAEHTEAFF
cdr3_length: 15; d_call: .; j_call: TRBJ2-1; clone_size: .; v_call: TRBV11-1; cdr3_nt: TGTGCCAGCAGCTTAGAAGGAGGGCGGTACAATGAGCAGTTCTTC; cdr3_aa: CASSLEGGRYNEQFF
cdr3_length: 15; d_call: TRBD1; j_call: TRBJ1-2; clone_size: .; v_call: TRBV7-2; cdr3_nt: TGTGCCAGCAGCTCAACGACCGGGACAGGCGGGGACTACACCTTC; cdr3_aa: CASSSTTGTGGDYTF
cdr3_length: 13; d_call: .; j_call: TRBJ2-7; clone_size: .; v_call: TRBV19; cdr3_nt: TGTGCCAGTAGTATGGGCGCTTCCTACGAGCAGTACTTC; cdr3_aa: CASSMGASYEQYF
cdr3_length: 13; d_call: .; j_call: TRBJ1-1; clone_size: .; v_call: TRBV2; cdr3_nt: TGTGCCAGCAGTGCAACATTAGCTGACGGGGCTTTCTTT; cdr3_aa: CASSATLADGAFF
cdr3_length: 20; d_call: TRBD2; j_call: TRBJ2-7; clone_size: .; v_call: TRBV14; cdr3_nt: TGTGCCAGCAGCGCCCGTACTCTACTAGCGGGGGGACGTTTCTCCTACGAGCAGTACTTC; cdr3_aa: CASSARTLLAGGRFSYEQYF
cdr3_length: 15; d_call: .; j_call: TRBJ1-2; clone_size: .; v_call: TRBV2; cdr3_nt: TGTGCCACCCCGACCTTGTTGGGCTCCGCCTATGGCTACACCTTC; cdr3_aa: CATPTLLGSAYGYTF
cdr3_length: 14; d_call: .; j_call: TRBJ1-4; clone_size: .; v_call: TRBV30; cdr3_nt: TGTGCCTCCCGGAGGGCCGGAAATAATGAAAAACTGTTTTTT; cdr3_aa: CASRRAGNNEKLFF
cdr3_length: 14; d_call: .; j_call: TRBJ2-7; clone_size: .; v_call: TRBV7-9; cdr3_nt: TGTGCCAGCAGCCACAAGGACAACACCTACGAGCAGTACTTC; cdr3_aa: CASSHKDNTYEQYF
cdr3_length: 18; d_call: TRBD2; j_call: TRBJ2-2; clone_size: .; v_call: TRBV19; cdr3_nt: TGTGCCAGCGGGACTAGCGGGGGCCAAGAAAAGAACACCGGGGAGCTGTTTTTT; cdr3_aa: CASGTSGGQEKNTGELFF
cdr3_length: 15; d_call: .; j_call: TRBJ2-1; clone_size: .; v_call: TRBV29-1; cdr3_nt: TGCAGCGTTGCGGAGGGCGATAGCTCCTACAATGAGCAGTTCTTC; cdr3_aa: CSVAEGDSSYNEQFF
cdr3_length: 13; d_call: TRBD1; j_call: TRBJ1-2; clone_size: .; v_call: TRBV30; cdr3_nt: TGTGCCTGGAGTCCGTCCCCCAGGGGGGGCTACACCTTC; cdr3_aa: CAWSPSPRGGYTF
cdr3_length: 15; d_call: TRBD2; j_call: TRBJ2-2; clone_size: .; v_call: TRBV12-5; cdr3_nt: TGTGCTAGTGGGATAGCGGGGCCGAACACCGGGGAGCTGTTTTTT; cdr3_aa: CASGIAGPNTGELFF
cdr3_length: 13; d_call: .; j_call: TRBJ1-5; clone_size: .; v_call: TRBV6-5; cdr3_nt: TGTGCCAGCAGTACCGCTCGAGATCAGCCCCAGCATTTT; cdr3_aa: CASSTARDQPQHF
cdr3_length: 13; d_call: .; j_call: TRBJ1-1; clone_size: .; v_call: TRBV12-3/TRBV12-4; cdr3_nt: TGTGCCAGCAACCGGGGGCGGGGGACTGAAGCTTTCTTT; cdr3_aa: CASNRGRGTEAFF
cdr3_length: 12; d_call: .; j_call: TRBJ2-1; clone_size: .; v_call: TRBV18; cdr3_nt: TGTGCCAGCTCAGCGGCGGACAATGAGCAGTTCTTC; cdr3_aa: CASSAADNEQFF
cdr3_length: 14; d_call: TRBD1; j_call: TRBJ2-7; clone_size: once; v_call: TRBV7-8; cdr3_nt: TGTGCCAGCAGCTTTTCGACAGGGCGATACGAGCAGTACTTC; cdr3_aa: CASSFSTGRYEQYF